This is a list of T cell receptor beta chains from one sample in a study of Graves' ophthalmopathy and Graves' hyperthyroidism. TCRdb analysed the multiplex PCR reads with MiXCR anew, one entry per CDR3 protein. Seen here are over 200,000 distinct CDR3 sequences, around 28% observed once, and the top ten hold about 8.2%. Source material: peripheral blood. These TCRs come from a man aged 45-60 years with Graves' ophthalmopathy. The CDR3 runs from the conserved cysteine through the conserved F or W. Each record gives: J gene, clone size, D gene, CDR3 length, V gene, CDR3 DNA, CDR3 protein. D genes are given only for firm matches. Size is stated for part of the rows, as once, few or many counts, or as a class when the clone is expanded.

TRBJ2-5 many - 14 TRBV20-1 TGCAGTGCTCCTCGCACCAGGACTACAGAGACCCAGTACTTC CSAPRTRTTETQYF
TRBJ1-1 many - 13 TRBV30 TGTGCCGGGCAGAAAGGGGCGAACACTGAAGCTTTCTTT CAGQKGANTEAFF
TRBJ2-7 many TRBD2 15 TRBV13 TGTGCCAGCAGCTTAGGCGGGGAGGGATCCTACGAGCAGTACTTC CASSLGGEGSYEQYF
TRBJ1-5 - - 14 TRBV2 TGTGCCAGCAGTTTTAACAGGGATAGTCAGCCCCAGCATTTT CASSFNRDSQPQHF
TRBJ2-7 many - 15 TRBV12-3/TRBV12-4 TGTGCCAGCAGAAGCCCGGGCCCGGACCCTTACGAGCAGTACTTC CASRSPGPDPYEQYF
TRBJ2-5 - - 15 TRBV9 TGTGCCAGCAGCTACAGGGGGGGTACCCAAGAGACCCAGTACTTC CASSYRGGTQETQYF
TRBJ2-5 few TRBD2 15 TRBV6-1 TGTGCCAGCAAAACTAGCGGGAGAGGACAAGAGACCCAGTACTTC CASKTSGRGQETQYF
TRBJ2-7 many TRBD2 13 TRBV5-5 TGTGCCAGCAGCCTTAGCGGGACTCTCGAGCAGTACTTC CASSLSGTLEQYF
TRBJ1-1 - TRBD1 15 TRBV12-5 TGTGCTAGTGGTTCAAACAGGGGGCTGAACACTGAAGCTTTCTTT CASGSNRGLNTEAFF
TRBJ1-3 many - 15 TRBV11-2 TGTGCCAGCAGCTACCCCATGGCGGGTGGAAACACCATATATTTT CASSYPMAGGNTIYF
TRBJ2-2 - TRBD1 15 TRBV12-3/TRBV12-4 TGTGCCAGCAGACCAGGGGGCACGGGCACCGGGGAGCTGTTTTTT CASRPGGTGTGELFF
TRBJ1-5 many - 16 TRBV12-3/TRBV12-4 TGTGCCAGCAGTTTTTTCGGCCTCTATAGCAATCAGCCCCAGCATTTT CASSFFGLYSNQPQHF
TRBJ1-1 - TRBD1 16 TRBV28 TGTGCCAGCAGTTGGGACAGGGAGTTTTACAAGACTGAAGCTTTCTTT CASSWDREFYKTEAFF
TRBJ2-7 - - 14 TRBV6-2/TRBV6-3 TGTGCCAGCAGTTACTCTTACATCCTCTACGAGCAGTACTTC CASSYSYILYEQYF
TRBJ1-1 many TRBD1 15 TRBV5-1 TGCGCCAGCAGCTCGGATGGCAGGGGGGGGGCTGAAGCTTTCTTT CASSSDGRGGAEAFF